These T cell receptor beta chains were read from a single sample in a study of hypomethylating agent response in myelodysplastic syndrome. Assay: immunoSEQ multiplex PCR; the TCRdb copy retains only in-frame clones and omits some. The sample has several thousand clones, roughly 87% seen once. The specimen comprised bone marrow, sampled before or after starting hypomethylating agent treatment for myelodysplastic syndrome (not recorded which). Source of these receptors: a human donor with myelodysplastic syndrome. Both conserved end residues are part of each CDR3. A D gene is named only where the DNA matches it firmly. Size values are once, few and many counts, or a class for expanded clones, and some rows have none.

j_gene	d_gene	abundance	v_gene	CDR3aa	CDR3nt
TRBJ1-4	.	.	TRBV19	CASSIGPNEKLFF	TGTGCCAGTAGTATCGGACCTAATGAAAAACTGTTTTTT
TRBJ1-1	TRBD1	.	TRBV9	CASSVTGAKNTEAFF	TGTGCCAGCAGCGTTACAGGGGCAAAGAACACTGAAGCTTTCTTT
TRBJ1-5	.	.	TRBV5-1	CASSLGVGNQPQHF	TGCGCCAGCAGCTTGGGCGTGGGAAACCAGCCCCAGCATTTT
TRBJ2-1	TRBD1	.	TRBV15	CATSDRTGGYNEQFF	TGTGCCACCAGCGACAGGACAGGGGGCTACAATGAGCAGTTCTTC
TRBJ1-5	TRBD1	.	TRBV6-1	CASSDRQGARQPQHF	TGTGCCAGCAGTGATAGACAGGGGGCGAGGCAGCCCCAGCATTTT
TRBJ2-2	.	.	TRBV7-6	CASSFSGTGELFF	TGTGCCAGCAGCTTCAGTGGGACCGGGGAGCTGTTTTTT
TRBJ2-5	.	.	TRBV5-1	CASSLQTGQQETQYF	TGCGCCAGCAGCTTACAGACAGGCCAACAAGAGACCCAGTACTTC
TRBJ2-2	.	.	TRBV25-1	CASSETADTGELFF	TGTGCCAGCAGTGAAACGGCAGACACCGGGGAGCTGTTTTTT
TRBJ1-2	.	.	TRBV14	CASSQGSVVSYTF	TGTGCCAGCAGCCAAGGATCGGTGGTGAGCTACACCTTC
TRBJ2-2	TRBD1	.	TRBV5-4	CASRGQGDYTGELFF	TGTGCCAGCAGGGGACAGGGGGATTACACCGGGGAGCTGTTTTTT
TRBJ2-3	TRBD1	.	TRBV7-2	CASRAGTGGDTQYF	TGTGCCAGCAGAGCCGGGACAGGTGGCGATACGCAGTATTTT
TRBJ1-2	.	.	TRBV5-1	CASAYQGGYGYTF	TGCGCCAGCGCTTACCAGGGTGGCTATGGCTACACCTTC
TRBJ1-5	TRBD1	.	TRBV28	CASSFRLDRVSNQPQHF	TGTGCCAGCAGTTTCCGTCTCGACAGGGTTAGCAATCAGCCCCAGCATTTT
TRBJ2-1	.	.	TRBV6-4	CASSQEPYNEQFF	TGTGCCAGCAGTCAGGAACCCTACAATGAGCAGTTCTTC
TRBJ1-1	TRBD1	.	TRBV5-4	CASSIDRGETEAFF	TGTGCCAGCAGCATAGACAGGGGCGAGACTGAAGCTTTCTTT
TRBJ2-3	.	.	TRBV6-5	CASRSVDTQYF	TGTGCCAGCAGGTCAGTGGATACGCAGTATTTT
TRBJ1-6	.	few	TRBV6-1	CASRDFDSPLHF	TGTGCCAGCAGGGATTTTGATTCACCCCTCCACTTT
TRBJ1-5	.	once	TRBV25-1	CASSEYDSSQPQHF	TGTGCCAGCAGTGAATACGATAGTTCGCAGCCCCAGCATTTT
TRBJ1-2	.	.	TRBV4-3	CASSQDINILLGYTF	TGCGCCAGCAGCCAAGATATCAACATATTACTTGGCTACACCTTC
TRBJ2-1	TRBD1	.	TRBV28	CASSFPGQGVNEQFF	TGTGCCAGCAGTTTTCCGGGACAGGGTGTTAATGAGCAGTTCTTC
TRBJ2-1	.	.	TRBV6-5	CASSYLPGEPNEQFF	TGTGCCAGCAGCTATCTACCGGGGGAACCCAATGAGCAGTTCTTC
TRBJ2-5	TRBD2	.	TRBV7-2	CASSWTSRETQYF	TGTGCCAGCAGCTGGACTAGCCGGGAGACCCAGTACTTC
TRBJ2-7	TRBD2	few	TRBV5-5	CASSRELAGDYEQYF	TGTGCCAGCAGTCGGGAACTAGCGGGGGACTACGAGCAGTACTTC